The clone carrying this T cell receptor beta chain was counted once. With V trimmed by 7 bases and J by 8 bases, 10 bases remained unmatched. The CDR3 totals 14 residues. CDR1 is MDHEN, CDR2 SYDVKM, per germline. The protocol was immunoSEQ multiplex PCR, while the TCRdb copy is restricted to in-frame clones and leaves out a portion. The sample carries around 270,000 clones, around 85% recorded once. This specimen belongs to a study of blood T cell repertoires in COVID-19. In the study overall: From the United States, Italy and Spain came samples of acute and convalescent COVID-19. Sample material is recorded as cDNA or gDNA derived from T cells, B-cell-depleted T cells, or PBMCs.

The sequence came from a human donor with COVID-19, enrolled during active disease. The donor label of this sample is uncertain. Sequences were obtained from peripheral blood. The chain uses TRBV28 and TRBJ1-2; 10 bases are a match to TRBD1. The CDR3: CASTIGTGEFGYTF. As DNA, the CDR3 is TGTGCCAGCACTATCGGGACAGGGGAATTCGGCTACACCTTC.